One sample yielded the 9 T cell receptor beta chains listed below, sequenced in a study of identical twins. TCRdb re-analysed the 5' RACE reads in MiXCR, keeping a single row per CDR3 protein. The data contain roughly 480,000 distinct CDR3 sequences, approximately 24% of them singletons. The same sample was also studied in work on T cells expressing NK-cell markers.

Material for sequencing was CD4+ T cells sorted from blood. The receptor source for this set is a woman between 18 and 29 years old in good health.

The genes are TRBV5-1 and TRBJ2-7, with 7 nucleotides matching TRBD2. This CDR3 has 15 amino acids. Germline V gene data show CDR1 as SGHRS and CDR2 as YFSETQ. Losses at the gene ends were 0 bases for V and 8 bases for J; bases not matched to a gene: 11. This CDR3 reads CASSLALRERSKQYF. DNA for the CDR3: TGCGCCAGCAGCTTGGCGCTGCGGGAGCGGTCCAAGCAGTACTTC.

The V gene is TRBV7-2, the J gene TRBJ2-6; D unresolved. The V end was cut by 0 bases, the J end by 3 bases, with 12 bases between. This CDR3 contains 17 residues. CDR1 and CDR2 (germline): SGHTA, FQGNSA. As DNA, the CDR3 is TGTGCCAGCAGCTTAGCGCTGCGAGTAGGTGGGGCCAACGTCCTGACTTTC. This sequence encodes CASSLALRVGGANVLTF.

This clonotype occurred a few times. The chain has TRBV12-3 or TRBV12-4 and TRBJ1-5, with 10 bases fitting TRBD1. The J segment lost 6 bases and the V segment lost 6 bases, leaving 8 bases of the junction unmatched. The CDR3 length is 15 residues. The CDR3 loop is CASRRQGATVQPQHF. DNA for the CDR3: TGTGCCAGCAGACGACAGGGGGCTACGGTTCAGCCCCAGCATTTT.

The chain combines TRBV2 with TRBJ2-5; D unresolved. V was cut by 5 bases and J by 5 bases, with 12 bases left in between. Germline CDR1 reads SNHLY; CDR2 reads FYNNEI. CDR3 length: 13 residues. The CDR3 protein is CASSRGIVETQYF. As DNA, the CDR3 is TGTGCCAGCAGTCGAGGTATTGTGGAGACCCAGTACTTC.

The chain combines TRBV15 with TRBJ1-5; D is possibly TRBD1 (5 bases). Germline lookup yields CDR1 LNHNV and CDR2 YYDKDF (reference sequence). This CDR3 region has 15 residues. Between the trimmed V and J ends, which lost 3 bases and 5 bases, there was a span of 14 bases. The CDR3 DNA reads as TGTGCCACCAGCAGCGCCGGGACCGGGGATCAGCCCCAGCATTTT. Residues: CATSSAGTGDQPQHF. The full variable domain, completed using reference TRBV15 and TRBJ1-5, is DAMVIQNPRYQVTQFGKPVTLSCSQTLNHNVMYWYQQKSSQAPKLLFHYYDKDFNNEADTPDNFQSRRPNTSFCFLDIRSPGLGDTAMYLCATSSAGTGDQPQHFGDGTRLSIL.

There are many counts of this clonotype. The CDR3 DNA reads as TGTGCCAGCAGCCAAGATGTTACTAGCCATGAGCAGTTCTTC. It encodes CASSQDVTSHEQFF. The chain uses TRBV3-1 and TRBJ2-1; TRBD2 might be the D (6 bases). Deletions cut 0 bases from V and 8 bases from J, with 11 bases between. CDR3 length: 14 amino acids. The germline gives CDR1 LGHDT, CDR2 YNNKEL (reference sequence).

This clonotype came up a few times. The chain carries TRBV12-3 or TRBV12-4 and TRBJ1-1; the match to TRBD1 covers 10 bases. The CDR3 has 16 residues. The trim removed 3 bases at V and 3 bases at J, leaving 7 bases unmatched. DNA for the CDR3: TGTGCCAGCAGTTTGGGGGGACAGGGGCGGCACACTGAAGCTTTCTTT. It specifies CASSLGGQGRHTEAFF.

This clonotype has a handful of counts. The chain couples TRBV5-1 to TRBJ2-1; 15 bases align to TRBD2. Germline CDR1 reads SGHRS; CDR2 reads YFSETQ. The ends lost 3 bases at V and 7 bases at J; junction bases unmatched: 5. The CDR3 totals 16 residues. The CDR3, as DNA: TGCGCCAGCAGCTGGGGACTAGCGGGAGGCCAGAATGAGCAGTTCTTC. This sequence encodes CASSWGLAGGQNEQFF.

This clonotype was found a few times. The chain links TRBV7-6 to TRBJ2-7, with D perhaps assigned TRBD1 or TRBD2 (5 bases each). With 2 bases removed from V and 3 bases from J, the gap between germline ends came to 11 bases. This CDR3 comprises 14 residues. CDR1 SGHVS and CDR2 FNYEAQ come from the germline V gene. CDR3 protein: CASSLLGPNYEQYF. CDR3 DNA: TGTGCCAGCAGCTTACTGGGACCCAACTACGAGCAGTACTTC.